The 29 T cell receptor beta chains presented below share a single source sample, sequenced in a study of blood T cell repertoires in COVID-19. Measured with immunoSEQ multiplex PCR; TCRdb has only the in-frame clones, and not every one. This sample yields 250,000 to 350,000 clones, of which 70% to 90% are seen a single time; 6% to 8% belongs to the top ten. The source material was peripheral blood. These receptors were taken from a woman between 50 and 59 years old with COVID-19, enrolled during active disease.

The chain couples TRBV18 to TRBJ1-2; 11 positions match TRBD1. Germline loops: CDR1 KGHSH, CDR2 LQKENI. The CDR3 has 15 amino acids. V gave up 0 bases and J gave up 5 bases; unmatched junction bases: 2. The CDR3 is CASSPPGQGGYGYTF. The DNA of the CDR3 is TGTGCCAGCTCACCACCGGGACAGGGGGGTTATGGCTACACCTTC.

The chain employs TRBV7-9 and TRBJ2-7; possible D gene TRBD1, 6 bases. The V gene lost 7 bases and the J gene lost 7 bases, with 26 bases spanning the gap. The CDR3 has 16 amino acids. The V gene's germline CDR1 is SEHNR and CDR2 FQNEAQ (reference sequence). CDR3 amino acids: CASTSPLDGERGEQYF. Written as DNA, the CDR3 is TGTGCCAGCACCTCCCCCCTGGACGGGGAGAGGGGGGAGCAGTACTTC.

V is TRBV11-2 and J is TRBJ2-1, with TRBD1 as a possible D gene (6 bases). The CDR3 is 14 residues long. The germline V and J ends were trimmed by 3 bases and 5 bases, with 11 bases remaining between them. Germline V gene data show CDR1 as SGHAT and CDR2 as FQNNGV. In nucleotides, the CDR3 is TGTGCCAGCAGCTTGATTCAGGGGAACAATGAGCAGTTCTTC. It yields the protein CASSLIQGNNEQFF.

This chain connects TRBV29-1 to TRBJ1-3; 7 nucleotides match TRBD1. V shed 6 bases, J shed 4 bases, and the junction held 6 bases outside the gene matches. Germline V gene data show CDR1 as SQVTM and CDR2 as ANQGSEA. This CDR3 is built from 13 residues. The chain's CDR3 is CSVTGTDGNTIYF. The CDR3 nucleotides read TGCAGCGTCACCGGGACAGACGGAAACACCATATATTTT.

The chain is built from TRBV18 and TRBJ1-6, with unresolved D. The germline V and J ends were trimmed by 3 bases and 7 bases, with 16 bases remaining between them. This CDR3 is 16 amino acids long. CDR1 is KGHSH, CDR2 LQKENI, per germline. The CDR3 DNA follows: TGTGCCAGCTCACCTCTCCGGCAACCGGGGAATTCACCCCTCCACTTT. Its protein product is CASSPLRQPGNSPLHF. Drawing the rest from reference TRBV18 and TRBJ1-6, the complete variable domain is NAGVMQNPRHLVRRRGQEARLRCSPMKGHSHVYWYRQLPEEGLKFMVYLQKENIIDESGMPKERFSAEFPKEGPSILRIQQVVRGDSAAYFCASSPLRQPGNSPLHFGNGTRLTVT.

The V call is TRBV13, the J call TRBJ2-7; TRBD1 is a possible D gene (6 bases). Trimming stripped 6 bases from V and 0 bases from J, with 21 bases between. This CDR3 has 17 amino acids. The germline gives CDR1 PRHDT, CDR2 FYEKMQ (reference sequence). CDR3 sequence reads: CASSLSTPRDTSYEQYF. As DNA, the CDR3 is TGTGCCAGCAGTCTCAGTACGCCCCGGGACACCTCCTACGAGCAGTACTTC.

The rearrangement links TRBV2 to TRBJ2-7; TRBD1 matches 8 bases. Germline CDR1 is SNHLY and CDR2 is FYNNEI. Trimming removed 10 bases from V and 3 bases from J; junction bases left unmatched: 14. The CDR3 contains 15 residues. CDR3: CATKGVDRADYEQYF. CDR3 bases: TGTGCCACCAAAGGAGTGGACAGGGCCGACTACGAGCAGTACTTC.

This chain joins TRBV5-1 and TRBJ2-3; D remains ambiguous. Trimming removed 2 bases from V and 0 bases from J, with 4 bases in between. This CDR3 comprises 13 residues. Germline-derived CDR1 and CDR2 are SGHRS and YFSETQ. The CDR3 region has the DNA TGCGCCAGCAGCTTACACAGCACAGATACGCAGTATTTT. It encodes CASSLHSTDTQYF.

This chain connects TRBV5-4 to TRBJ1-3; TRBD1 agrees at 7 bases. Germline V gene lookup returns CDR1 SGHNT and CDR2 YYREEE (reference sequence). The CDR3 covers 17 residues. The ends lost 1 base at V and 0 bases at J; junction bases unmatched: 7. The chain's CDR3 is CASSLLPGGRSGNTIYF. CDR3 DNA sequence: TGTGCCAGCAGCTTGTTACCAGGGGGTCGCTCTGGAAACACCATATATTTT.

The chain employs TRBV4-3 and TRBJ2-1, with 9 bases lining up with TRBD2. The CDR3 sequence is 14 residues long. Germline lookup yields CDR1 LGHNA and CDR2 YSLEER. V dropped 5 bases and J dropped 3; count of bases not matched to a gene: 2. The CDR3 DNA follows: TGCGCCAGCAGCTTGCGGGAGGGCTACAATGAGCAGTTCTTC. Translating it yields CASSLREGYNEQFF.

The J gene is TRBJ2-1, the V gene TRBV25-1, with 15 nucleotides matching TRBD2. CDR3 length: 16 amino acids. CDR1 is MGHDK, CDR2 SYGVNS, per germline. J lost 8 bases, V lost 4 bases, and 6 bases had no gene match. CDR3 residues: CASSAGTSGRRDEQFF. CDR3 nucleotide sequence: TGTGCCAGCAGTGCCGGGACTAGCGGGAGGCGGGATGAGCAGTTCTTC.

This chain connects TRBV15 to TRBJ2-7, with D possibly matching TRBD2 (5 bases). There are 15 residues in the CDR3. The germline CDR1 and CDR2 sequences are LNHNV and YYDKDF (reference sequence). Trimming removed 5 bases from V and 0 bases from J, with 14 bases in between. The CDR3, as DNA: TGTGCCACCAGCGTCGGTGGTAGCGCCTCCTACGAGCAGTACTTC. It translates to CATSVGGSASYEQYF. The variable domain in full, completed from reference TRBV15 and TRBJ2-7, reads DAMVIQNPRYQVTQFGKPVTLSCSQTLNHNVMYWYQQKSSQAPKLLFHYYDKDFNNEADTPDNFQSRRPNTSFCFLDIRSPGLGDTAMYLCATSVGGSASYEQYFGPGTRLTVT.

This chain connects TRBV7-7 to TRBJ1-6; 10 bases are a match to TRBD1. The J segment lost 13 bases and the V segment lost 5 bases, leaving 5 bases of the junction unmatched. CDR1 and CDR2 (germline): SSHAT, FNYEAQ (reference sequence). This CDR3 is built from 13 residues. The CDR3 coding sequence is TGTGCCAGCAGCACCGGGACAGGGGCCCCCCTCCACTTT. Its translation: CASSTGTGAPLHF.

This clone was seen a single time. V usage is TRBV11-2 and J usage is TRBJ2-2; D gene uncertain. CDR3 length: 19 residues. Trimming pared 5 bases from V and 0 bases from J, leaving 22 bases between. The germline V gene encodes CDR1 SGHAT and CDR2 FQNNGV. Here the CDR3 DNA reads TGTGCCAGCAGCGTATTGAAAGACTCTATCCCTACGAACACCGGGGAGCTGTTTTTT. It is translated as CASSVLKDSIPTNTGELFF.

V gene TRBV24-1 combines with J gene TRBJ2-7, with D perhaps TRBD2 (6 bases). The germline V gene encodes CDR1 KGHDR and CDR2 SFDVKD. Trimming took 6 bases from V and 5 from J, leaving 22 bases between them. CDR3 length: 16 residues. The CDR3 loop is CATSPGDSGRPNEQYF. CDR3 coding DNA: TGTGCCACCAGTCCGGGCGATAGCGGCCGACCAAACGAGCAGTACTTC.

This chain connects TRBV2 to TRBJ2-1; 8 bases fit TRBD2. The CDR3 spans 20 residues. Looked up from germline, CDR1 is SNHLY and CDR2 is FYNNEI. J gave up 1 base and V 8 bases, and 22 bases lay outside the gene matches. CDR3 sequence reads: CASRLREALSGTHSYNEQFF. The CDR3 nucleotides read TGTGCCAGCCGGTTGAGGGAGGCACTTAGCGGGACCCATTCCTACAATGAGCAGTTCTTC. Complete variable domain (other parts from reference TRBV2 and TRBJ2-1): EPEVTQTPSHQVTQMGQEVILRCVPISNHLYFYWYRQILGQKVEFLVSFYNNEISEKSEIFDDQFSVERPDGSNFTLKIRSTKLEDSAMYFCASRLREALSGTHSYNEQFFGPGTRLTVL.

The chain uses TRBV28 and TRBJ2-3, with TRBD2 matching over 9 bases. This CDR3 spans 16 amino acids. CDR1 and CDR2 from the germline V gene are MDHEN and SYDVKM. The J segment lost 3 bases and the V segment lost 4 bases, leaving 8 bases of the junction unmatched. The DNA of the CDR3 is TGTGCCAGCAGTTATCCCCTAGCGGGGTTAACAGATACGCAGTATTTT. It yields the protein CASSYPLAGLTDTQYF.

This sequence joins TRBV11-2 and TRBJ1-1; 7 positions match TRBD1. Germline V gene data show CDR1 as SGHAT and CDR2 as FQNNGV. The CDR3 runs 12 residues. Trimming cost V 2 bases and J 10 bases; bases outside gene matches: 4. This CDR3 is CASSLNRGGAFF. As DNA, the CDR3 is TGTGCCAGCAGCTTAAACAGGGGTGGAGCTTTCTTT.

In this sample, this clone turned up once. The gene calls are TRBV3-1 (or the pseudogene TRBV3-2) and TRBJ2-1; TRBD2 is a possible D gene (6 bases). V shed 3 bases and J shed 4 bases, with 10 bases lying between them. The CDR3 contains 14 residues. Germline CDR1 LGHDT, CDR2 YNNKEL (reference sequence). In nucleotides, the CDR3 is TGTGCCAGCAGCCACCGCGGGATATACAATGAGCAGTTCTTC. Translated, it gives CASSHRGIYNEQFF.

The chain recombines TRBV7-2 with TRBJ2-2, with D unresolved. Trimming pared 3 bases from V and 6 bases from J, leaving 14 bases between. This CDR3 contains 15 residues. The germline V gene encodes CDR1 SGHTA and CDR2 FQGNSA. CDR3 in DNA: TGTGCCAGCAGCTTGGCGGCCCTAGGCGCCGGGGAGCTGTTTTTT. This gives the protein CASSLAALGAGELFF.

The DNA for the CDR3 is TGTGCCAGCTCGGGCCTTAATCCGGGACAGGGGGATTACAATGAGCAGTTCTTC. Amino acids: CASSGLNPGQGDYNEQFF. The rearrangement uses TRBV18 and TRBJ2-1; 11 bases map to TRBD1. Germline CDR1 KGHSH, CDR2 LQKENI. J was trimmed by 4 bases and V by 6 bases; bases with no gene match: 14. The CDR3 totals 18 residues. The entire variable domain, with the rest obtained from reference TRBV18 and TRBJ2-1, is as follows: NAGVMQNPRHLVRRRGQEARLRCSPMKGHSHVYWYRQLPEEGLKFMVYLQKENIIDESGMPKERFSAEFPKEGPSILRIQQVVRGDSAAYFCASSGLNPGQGDYNEQFFGPGTRLTVL.

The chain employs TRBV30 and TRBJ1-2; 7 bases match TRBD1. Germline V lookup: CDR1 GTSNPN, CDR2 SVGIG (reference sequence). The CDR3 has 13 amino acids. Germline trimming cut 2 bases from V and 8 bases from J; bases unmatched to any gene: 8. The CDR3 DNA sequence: TGTGCCTGGAGTACAGACAGGGCGGGCGGCTACACCTTC. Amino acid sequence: CAWSTDRAGGYTF.

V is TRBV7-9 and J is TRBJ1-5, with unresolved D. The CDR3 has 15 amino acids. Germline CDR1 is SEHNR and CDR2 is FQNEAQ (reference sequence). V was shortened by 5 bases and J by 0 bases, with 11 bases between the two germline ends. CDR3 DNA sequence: TGTGCCAGCAGCCCTTCCGGTTATAGCAATCAGCCCCAGCATTTT. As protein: CASSPSGYSNQPQHF.

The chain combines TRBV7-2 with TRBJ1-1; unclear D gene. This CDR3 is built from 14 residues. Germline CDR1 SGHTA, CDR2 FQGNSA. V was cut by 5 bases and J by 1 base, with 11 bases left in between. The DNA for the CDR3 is TGTGCCAGCAGCGCCCAATCAGGGAACACTGAAGCTTTCTTT. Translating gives CASSAQSGNTEAFF.

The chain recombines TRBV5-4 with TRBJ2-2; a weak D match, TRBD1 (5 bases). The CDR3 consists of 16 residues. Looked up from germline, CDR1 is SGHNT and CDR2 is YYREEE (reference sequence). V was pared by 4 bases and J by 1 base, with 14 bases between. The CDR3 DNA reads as TGTGCCAGCAGCCCGGACCCGACAGTGAACACCGGGGAGCTGTTTTTT. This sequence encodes CASSPDPTVNTGELFF.

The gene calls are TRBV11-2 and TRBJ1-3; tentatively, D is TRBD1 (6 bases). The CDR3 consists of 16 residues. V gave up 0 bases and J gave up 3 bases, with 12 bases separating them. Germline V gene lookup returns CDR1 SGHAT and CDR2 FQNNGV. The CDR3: CASSLDSRGVGNTIYF. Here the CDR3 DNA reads TGTGCCAGCAGCTTAGATAGCAGGGGAGTTGGAAACACCATATATTTT.

CDR3 loop: CAWSVATDTQYF. CDR3 sequence (DNA): TGTGCCTGGAGTGTGGCCACAGATACGCAGTATTTT. The genes are TRBV30 and TRBJ2-3; D unresolved. Deletions cut 0 bases from V and 2 bases from J, with 3 bases between. The CDR3 extends over 12 amino acids. Per the germline V gene, CDR1 is GTSNPN and CDR2 is SVGIG (reference sequence).

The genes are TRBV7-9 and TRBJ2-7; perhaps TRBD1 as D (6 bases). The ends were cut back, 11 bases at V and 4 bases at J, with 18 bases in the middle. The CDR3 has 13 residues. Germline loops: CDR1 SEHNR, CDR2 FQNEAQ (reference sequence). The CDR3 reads CAALGGRIYEQYF. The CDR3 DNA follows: TGTGCCGCCCTTGGGGGCAGAATATACGAGCAGTACTTC.

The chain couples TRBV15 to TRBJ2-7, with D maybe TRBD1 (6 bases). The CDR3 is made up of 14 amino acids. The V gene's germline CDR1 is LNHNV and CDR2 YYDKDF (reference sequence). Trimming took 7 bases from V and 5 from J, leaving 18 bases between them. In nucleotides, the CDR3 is TGTGCCACCACCAAAGGGGGTACGGTGAACGAGCAGTACTTC. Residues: CATTKGGTVNEQYF.